This T cell receptor beta chain was recovered during a study of vaccination effects on CD4 cells after COVID-19. Cells that had been cultured for less than 13 days were the source of isolated CD4+ T cells. V was cut by 2 bases and J by 6 bases, with 7 bases left in between. The CDR3 is 13 residues long. Germline V CDR1 and CDR2: SGHDN, FVKESK. Sequenced by immunoSEQ multiplex PCR; TCRdb stores in-frame clones only, minus some. The data hold about 70,000 clones, with more than 70% observed a single time. A note on this clone: No antigen is known for it.

Sequenced material: CD4+ T cells from PBMCs cultured without peptide, taken before COVID-19 vaccination. The clonotype comes from a human donor who received a COVID-19 vaccine. V is TRBV14 and J is TRBJ2-2; D gene ambiguous. The CDR3 reads CASSQKLPGELFF. The CDR3 nucleotides read TGTGCCAGCAGCCAAAAGTTACCCGGGGAGCTGTTTTTT. Full variable domain (remainder filled in from reference TRBV14 and TRBJ2-2): EAGVTQFPSHSVIEKGQTVTLRCDPISGHDNLYWYRRVMGKEIKFLLHFVKESKQDESGMPNNRFLAERTGGTYSTLKVQPAELEDSGVYFCASSQKLPGELFFGEGSRLTVL.